The 16 T cell receptor beta chains below all came from one sample that was sequenced in a study of blood T cell repertoires in COVID-19. The data were produced by immunoSEQ multiplex PCR, yet TCRdb's version contains in-frame clones alone and is incomplete. The sample records fewer than 200,000 clones, around nine tenths being singletons. The source material was peripheral blood. The receptors stem from a woman under 30 who had recovered from COVID-19.

The chain carries TRBV9 and TRBJ1-1; D remains ambiguous. In germline, CDR1 is SGDLS, CDR2 YYNGEE. V shed 3 bases and J shed 4 bases, with 16 bases lying between them. CDR3 length equals 15 residues. In nucleotides, the CDR3 is TGTGCCAGCAGCGCCATGGGCGGGCCGGGCACTGAAGCTTTCTTT. It specifies CASSAMGGPGTEAFF.

Only one count was recorded for this clone. The J gene is TRBJ2-7, the V gene TRBV3-1 (or the pseudogene TRBV3-2), with TRBD2 matching over 7 bases. The junction had 3 bases not matched to a gene; V was cut back by 1 base and J by 6 bases. CDR3 length equals 13 residues. Germline CDR1 is LGHDT and CDR2 is YNNKEL (reference sequence). CDR3: CASSQGTRREQYV. For the CDR3, the DNA is TGTGCCAGCAGCCAAGGGACTAGACGCGAGCAGTACGTC.

CDR3 in amino acids: CASSPRTGGSPKYF. CDR3 bases: TGTGCCAGCAGCCCTAGGACAGGGGGGAGTCCCAAGTACTTC. The chain links TRBV5-6 to TRBJ2-5; 10 bases line up with TRBD1. V was clipped by 4 bases and J by 12 bases; unmatched bases: 12. The CDR3 runs to 14 residues. Per germline, CDR1 SGHDT and CDR2 YYEEEE.

V usage is TRBV11-2 and J usage is TRBJ2-2, with 7 bases fitting TRBD1. The V and J ends lost 4 bases and 1 base, in that order; junction bases with no gene match: 3. Germline V lookup: CDR1 SGHAT, CDR2 FQNNGV. This CDR3 is built from 15 residues. CDR3 loop: CASSSRQGNTGELFF. In DNA, the CDR3 is TGTGCCAGCAGCTCCAGACAGGGGAACACCGGGGAGCTGTTTTTT. Variable domain in full (rest from reference TRBV11-2 and TRBJ2-2): EAGVAQSPRYKIIEKRQSVAFWCNPISGHATLYWYQQILGQGPKLLIQFQNNGVVDDSQLPKDRFSAERLKGVDSTLKIQPAKLEDSAVYLCASSSRQGNTGELFFGEGSRLTVL.

The genes are TRBV7-4 and TRBJ2-1, with a weak D call TRBD1 (6 bases). In germline, CDR1 is SGHVT, CDR2 SQSDAQ. The CDR3 covers 16 residues. V was cut by 2 bases and J by 8 bases, with 19 bases left in between. CDR3 amino acids: CASSLIISAGVDEQFF. DNA of the CDR3: TGTGCCAGCAGCTTAATTATCTCTGCAGGGGTGGATGAGCAGTTCTTC.

The sample holds one count of this clone. This chain joins TRBV2 and TRBJ2-5; the match to TRBD1 covers 7 bases. The CDR3 is made up of 15 amino acids. V lost 10 bases to trimming and J lost 0 bases; unmatched junction nucleotides: 11. Per the germline V gene, CDR1 is SNHLY and CDR2 is FYNNEI. CDR3 protein: CANRQGSLNQETQYF. The DNA for the CDR3 is TGTGCCAACAGACAGGGATCTTTAAACCAAGAGACCCAGTACTTC. Together with reference TRBV2 and TRBJ2-5, the CDR3 gives the full variable domain: EPEVTQTPSHQVTQMGQEVILRCVPISNHLYFYWYRQILGQKVEFLVSFYNNEISEKSEIFDDQFSVERPDGSNFTLKIRSTKLEDSAMYFCANRQGSLNQETQYFGPGTRLLVL.

The chain carries TRBV27 and TRBJ1-2; 7 bases line up with TRBD1. The CDR3 is made up of 14 amino acids. V shed 6 bases and J 5 bases; nucleotides not matched to a gene: 9. CDR1 MNHEY and CDR2 SMNVEV come from the germline V gene (reference sequence). CDR3: CASSSLRTGYGYTF. CDR3 sequence (DNA): TGTGCCAGCAGCAGCCTGAGGACAGGATATGGCTACACCTTC.

V usage is TRBV9 and J usage is TRBJ1-5; D not certain. Germline V lookup: CDR1 SGDLS, CDR2 YYNGEE. This CDR3 comprises 15 residues. The V and J ends lost 0 bases and 5 bases respectively, with 12 bases between them. CDR3 amino acids: CASSVDVGAHQPQHF. Here the CDR3 DNA reads TGTGCCAGCAGCGTAGACGTGGGAGCGCATCAGCCCCAGCATTTT.

The rearrangement links TRBV9 to TRBJ1-2, with D tentatively TRBD1 (5 bases). V lost 4 bases and J lost 4, with 20 bases in between. The CDR3 spans 16 residues. From germline, CDR1 is SGDLS and CDR2 YYNGEE. This CDR3 reads CASSPEVLGEGYGYTF. DNA for the CDR3: TGTGCCAGCAGCCCAGAGGTTTTGGGGGAGGGCTATGGCTACACCTTC.

The chain carries TRBV19 and TRBJ2-3; TRBD1 matches at 8 bases. The ends lost 10 bases at V and 0 bases at J; junction bases unmatched: 6. The length of the CDR3 is 14 residues. CDR1 and CDR2 from the germline V gene are LNHDA and SQIVND (reference sequence). The CDR3 reads CATSRTGSTDTQYF. The DNA of the CDR3 is TGTGCCACCTCGAGGACAGGGAGCACAGATACGCAGTATTTT.

This sequence joins TRBV29-1 and TRBJ2-4; 8 bases map to TRBD2. The CDR3 sequence is 16 residues long. Germline CDR1 reads SQVTM; CDR2 reads ANQGSEA. V shed 4 bases and J 1 base; nucleotides not matched to a gene: 9. The CDR3 region is CSVGSREGSAKNIQYF. As DNA, the CDR3 is TGCAGCGTTGGCTCCCGGGAGGGGTCGGCCAAAAACATTCAGTACTTC.

V is TRBV5-6 and J is TRBJ2-7, with D perhaps TRBD2 (6 bases). The CDR3 is 11 residues long. The V end lost 4 bases, the J end lost 4 bases, and 6 bases lay between the germline ends. Germline V CDR1 and CDR2: SGHDT, YYEEEE. CDR3 in amino acids: CASSAGYEQYF. In nucleotides, the CDR3 is TGTGCCAGCAGCGCGGGGTACGAGCAGTACTTC.

This rearrangement joins TRBV5-6 to TRBJ2-7, with 8 bases matching TRBD1. The CDR3 runs to 14 residues. Unmatched junction bases numbered 3, after V lost 1 base and J lost 3 bases. CDR1 SGHDT and CDR2 YYEEEE come from the germline V gene. CDR3 amino acids: CASSLTGGNYEQYV. The CDR3 DNA reads TGTGCCAGCAGCTTGACAGGGGGTAACTACGAGCAGTACGTC.

V and J are TRBV19 and TRBJ2-4, with 15 bases matching TRBD2. The CDR3 runs 20 residues. Germline V lookup: CDR1 LNHDA, CDR2 SQIVND (reference sequence). After removal of 2 bases from V and 0 bases from J, the junction contained 8 bases not matched to a gene. The CDR3 protein is CASSIRGTSGRNLAKNIQYF. DNA for the CDR3: TGTGCCAGTAGTATACGGGGGACTAGCGGGAGGAACCTAGCCAAAAACATTCAGTACTTC.

V and J are TRBV6-5 and TRBJ2-4; D may be TRBD2 (5 bases). The CDR3 consists of 14 residues. The ends were cut back, 2 bases at V and 1 base at J, with 6 bases in the middle. Germline CDR1 is MNHEY and CDR2 is SVGAGI. The CDR3 DNA sequence: TGTGCCAGCAGTTACGAGCGGGCCAAAAACATTCAGTACTTC. Its translation: CASSYERAKNIQYF.

The rearrangement links TRBV7-9 to TRBJ2-3, with 11 positions matching TRBD2. The CDR3 runs 16 residues. The V gene end was trimmed by 4 bases and the J gene end by 2 bases; junction bases not matched to a gene: 5. Germline V gene data show CDR1 as SEHNR and CDR2 as FQNEAQ (reference sequence). The chain's CDR3 is CASSSTSGSNTDTQYF. In DNA, the CDR3 is TGTGCCAGCAGCTCTACTAGCGGGAGTAACACAGATACGCAGTATTTT.